Shown below are 5 T cell receptor beta chains from a single sample sequenced in a study of OX40 agonist ivuxolimab in advanced cancers. Here immunoSEQ multiplex PCR was the method, and the copy in TCRdb shows in-frame clones only, minus some. The sample holds around 65,000 clones, 85% to 95% seen once. The sequencing here drew on CD4+ or CD8+ T cells sorted from blood, taken in a trial of the OX40 agonist ivuxolimab. The receptor source for this set is an adult with an advanced solid tumor such as melanoma, head and neck, liver or kidney cancer.

The rearrangement joins TRBV19 to TRBJ1-5, with D tentatively TRBD1 (6 bases). With 3 bases removed from V and 0 bases from J, the gap between germline ends came to 12 bases. CDR1 is LNHDA, CDR2 SQIVND, per germline (reference sequence). The CDR3 is 16 residues long. In DNA, the CDR3 is TGTGCCAGTAGTATGTCAGGGGCGATTAGCAATCAGCCCCAGCATTTT. It codes for CASSMSGAISNQPQHF.

V usage is TRBV5-8 and J usage is TRBJ2-2; 7 bases match TRBD1. The J segment lost 6 bases and the V segment lost 2 bases, leaving 10 bases of the junction unmatched. The germline CDR1 and CDR2 sequences are SGHTS and YDEGEE. The CDR3 is made up of 16 amino acids. CDR3 in amino acids: CASSFAGTAVAGELFF. In DNA, the CDR3 is TGTGCCAGCAGCTTTGCCGGGACAGCGGTGGCCGGGGAGCTGTTTTTT.

The chain employs TRBV19 and TRBJ2-3; D may correspond to TRBD1 or TRBD2 (5 bases each). Germline V CDR1 and CDR2: LNHDA, SQIVND (reference sequence). The CDR3 consists of 14 residues. Trimming pared 7 bases from V and 3 bases from J, leaving 14 bases between. The CDR3 loop reads CASTDRDQTDTQYF. DNA of the CDR3: TGTGCCAGTACGGACCGGGACCAAACAGATACGCAGTATTTT.

This sequence joins TRBV6-5 and TRBJ2-7; 9 bases match TRBD1. V trimming: 6 bases; J trimming: 3 bases; junction bases outside the gene matches: 0. The CDR3 covers 12 residues. Germline V CDR1 and CDR2: MNHEY, SVGAGI. CDR3 nucleotide sequence: TGTGCCAGCAGGACAGGGGGCTACGAGCAGTACTTC. It translates to CASRTGGYEQYF.

The gene calls are TRBV2 and TRBJ1-1; D is possibly TRBD1 (5 bases). There are 14 residues in the CDR3. The ends were cut back, 3 bases at V and 4 bases at J, with 12 bases in the middle. Germline V lookup: CDR1 SNHLY, CDR2 FYNNEI. CDR3 DNA sequence: TGTGCCAGCAGTGAGGGTGGGGGGAGCACTGAAGCTTTCTTT. Amino acids: CASSEGGGSTEAFF.